This T cell receptor beta chain was documented in a study of cytomegalovirus exposure and HLA in healthy donors (dated by TCRdb to about 2017). About the study as a whole: According to a later analysis, one platform produced both the 120 validation repertoires and the 620 or so repertoires of the first cohort. To predict cytomegalovirus infection status, the study brought together high-throughput TCR immunosequencing, statistical association of individual TCRs with disease status, and machine learning. The study aimed to test whether cataloging public T cell receptors could reveal signatures of past pathogen exposure. Besides the first cohort of around 700 subjects, a separate validation cohort made up of over 95 different subjects was used. Results and caveats for the whole study, not just this receptor: Most TCR sequences were seen in very few donors, while some public TCRs were found in many individuals. A later analysis found that TCRs clustered in the first cohort also tended to co-occur in the 95 to 150 validation repertoires, with 94% of cluster scores above 0. In vitro tests confirmed that three of the cytomegalovirus-associated TCR beta chains recognize cytomegalovirus antigens. Cytomegalovirus status was reported to be diagnosed by the classifier with high specificity and sensitivity in both the original and validation cohorts. A later analysis had no HLA typing for the validation cohort, so co-occurrence there was scored across all 120 repertoires. A total of 150 to 200 TCR beta chains were listed by the study as associated with cytomegalovirus. The authors suggested that the approach could potentially be generalized to other disease states and immunological phenotypes.

CDR1 and CDR2, looked up from the germline V gene, are MDHEN and SYDVKM. The V and J ends are trimmed by 3 bases and 15 bases, leaving 17 bases between them. Taken from cysteine to phenylalanine, the CDR3 has 13 residues. Only the CDR3 part of the read is kept: 39 bases, read in frame from the first base. Donors formed part of the validation cohort, which comprised 120 subjects and was distinct from the first cohort of 666 subjects. Notes on this clone: The target of this receptor is not known. Per-base qualities were not stored, and no clone one base away is much larger.

The library was built by means of the immunoSEQ multiplex PCR assay. The published analysis was carried out like this. A statistical classification framework was built to diagnose cytomegalovirus status from the catalog of TCR beta chain sequences. TCRdb retrieved this table from immuneACCESS and kept in-frame rearrangements only. Not all clones are present; in checked studies, unresolved V genes account for under half, and no reason is known for the remainder. Clone size and the V and J calls come from that table; the DNA yielded D and trimming. The sample has about 120,000 clones on record, approximately 92% of them singletons. The top ten clonotypes cover about 1.1% of the sample.

Sequencing was performed on PBMCs. The clonotype originates from a woman between 18 and 29 years old in good health and CMV-seronegative. This chain joins TRBV28 to TRBJ2-2; matching of 5 bases hints at TRBD2 as the D gene. The base sequence is TGTGCCAGCAGTTTTAAGTACCGGGGAAAGATGTTTTTT. Translated, this gives CASSFKYRGKMFF.